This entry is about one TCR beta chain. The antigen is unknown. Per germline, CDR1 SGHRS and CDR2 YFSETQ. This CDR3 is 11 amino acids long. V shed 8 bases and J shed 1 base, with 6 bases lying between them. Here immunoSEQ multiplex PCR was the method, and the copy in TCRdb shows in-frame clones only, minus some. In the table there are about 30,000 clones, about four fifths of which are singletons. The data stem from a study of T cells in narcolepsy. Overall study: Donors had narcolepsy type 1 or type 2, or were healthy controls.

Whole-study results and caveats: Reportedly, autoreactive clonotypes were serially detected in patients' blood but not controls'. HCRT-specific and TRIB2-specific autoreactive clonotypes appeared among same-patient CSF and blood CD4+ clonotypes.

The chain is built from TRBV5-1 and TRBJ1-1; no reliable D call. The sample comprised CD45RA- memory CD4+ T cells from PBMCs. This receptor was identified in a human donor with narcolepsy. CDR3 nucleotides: TGCGCCAGTTCCAAGAACACTGAAGCTTTCTTT. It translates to CASSKNTEAFF.